One and the same sample provided the 27 T cell receptor beta chains below, sequenced in a study. TCRdb re-called the 5' RACE reads with MiXCR, one entry per CDR3 protein. The sample lists about 32,000 distinct CDR3 sequences; roughly a quarter were seen once. The sequenced material came from memory CD4+ T cells sorted from blood. As for subset: memory CD4+ T cells, CD4+CD45RO+CD25-. The receptors were sampled from a female donor with breast cancer.

This chain links TRBV5-5 with TRBJ2-7; D is possibly TRBD1 or TRBD2 (5 bases each). Trimming pared 7 bases from V and 1 base from J, leaving 9 bases between. The V gene's germline CDR1 is SGHKS and CDR2 YYEKEE (reference sequence). The CDR3 runs 12 residues. CDR3 loop: CASGTGSYEQYF. CDR3 DNA sequence: TGTGCCAGCGGGACCGGTTCCTACGAGCAGTACTTC.

This rearrangement joins TRBV6-2 or TRBV6-3 to TRBJ2-1, with 11 nucleotides matching TRBD1. The J segment lost 8 bases and the V segment lost 6 bases, leaving 9 bases of the junction unmatched. The CDR3 contains 15 residues. CDR1 MNHEY and CDR2 SVGEGT come from the germline V gene. The CDR3 DNA reads TGTGCCAGCAGATTTGGAGGACAGGGGGCCGATGAGCAGTTCTTC. This gives the protein CASRFGGQGADEQFF.

This clonotype occurred a few times. The chain's CDR3 is CASRVRVSAKNIQYF. The CDR3 DNA is TGTGCCAGCCGAGTCAGGGTCTCAGCCAAAAACATTCAGTACTTC. The rearrangement uses TRBV6-5 and TRBJ2-4; a possible D gene is TRBD1 (5 bases). This CDR3 is built from 15 residues. Germline loops: CDR1 MNHEY, CDR2 SVGAGI. Trimming removed 8 bases from V and 0 bases from J, with 14 bases in between.

This clonotype was picked up a small number of times. The rearrangement links TRBV20-1 to TRBJ2-5; possibly TRBD2 for D (6 bases). Between the trimmed V and J ends, which lost 3 bases and 13 bases, there was a span of 15 bases. The CDR3 runs to 11 residues. The germline CDR1 and CDR2 sequences are DFQATT and SNEGSKA (reference sequence). CDR3 bases: TGCAGTGCTAGTGCGGGGAGCAATACGTACTTC. This codes for CSASAGSNTYF.

This clonotype showed up just a few times. The rearrangement uses TRBV27 and TRBJ1-5, with a weak D call TRBD1 (6 bases). The CDR3 spans 15 residues. Germline CDR1 MNHEY, CDR2 SMNVEV (reference sequence). V shed 3 bases and J shed 5 bases, with 14 bases lying between them. CDR3 amino acids: CASSLGRGGDQPQHF. As DNA, the CDR3 is TGTGCCAGCAGTTTGGGCAGGGGAGGGGATCAGCCCCAGCATTTT.

There are many counts of this clonotype. For the CDR3, the DNA is TGTGCCAGCAGTTATTACCGGGACAGGGGACAAGAGACCCAGTACTTC. It specifies CASSYYRDRGQETQYF. The V call is TRBV6-6, the J call TRBJ2-5; 10 nucleotides line up with TRBD1. CDR3 length: 16 residues. V dropped 3 bases and J dropped 2; count of bases not matched to a gene: 6. CDR1 is MNHNY, CDR2 SVGAGI, per germline (reference sequence).

This chain uses TRBV10-3 with TRBJ1-1; no clear D gene. The germline CDR1 and CDR2 sequences are ENHRY and SYGVKD. The CDR3 has 13 amino acids. The V end lost 3 bases, the J end lost 0 bases, and 5 bases lay between the germline ends. The CDR3, as DNA: TGTGCCATCAGTGAATCCCTGAACACTGAAGCTTTCTTT. This translates into CAISESLNTEAFF.

This clonotype counts as medium-sized. This CDR3 is CSARDPGEPQHF. DNA of the CDR3: TGCAGTGCTAGAGATCCCGGGGAGCCCCAGCATTTT. This sequence joins TRBV20-1 and TRBJ1-5; no clear D gene. With 0 bases removed from V and 8 bases from J, the gap between germline ends came to 8 bases. This CDR3 has 12 amino acids. Germline lookup yields CDR1 DFQATT and CDR2 SNEGSKA (reference sequence).

This clonotype occurred many times. The rearrangement links TRBV6-5 to TRBJ1-6; D may be TRBD1 (5 bases). V was clipped by 2 bases and J by 8 bases, with 19 bases between them. The CDR3 length is 17 residues. Germline V gives CDR1 MNHEY, CDR2 SVGAGI. For the CDR3, the DNA is TGTGCCAGCAGTTACAATAAGGGACCTGGCCTTTATTCACCCCTCCACTTT. Translation: CASSYNKGPGLYSPLHF.

This clonotype was observed a handful of times. The chain links TRBV7-6 to TRBJ1-1; unclear D gene. The germline V and J ends were trimmed by 0 bases and 7 bases, with 15 bases remaining between them. The CDR3 contains 15 residues. The germline V gene encodes CDR1 SGHVS and CDR2 FNYEAQ. This CDR3 reads CASSLALGGVFEAFF. CDR3 nucleotides: TGTGCCAGCAGCTTAGCCCTAGGTGGGGTTTTTGAAGCTTTCTTT.

The sample holds a few counts of this clonotype. This rearrangement joins TRBV27 to TRBJ2-3; 7 bases align to TRBD2. Germline CDR1 and CDR2: MNHEY and SMNVEV (reference sequence). The J segment lost 6 bases and the V segment lost 6 bases, leaving 6 bases of the junction unmatched. The CDR3 consists of 13 residues. CDR3 DNA: TGTGCCAGCAGCAACCGGGACTACGATACGCAGTATTTT. This codes for CASSNRDYDTQYF.

As for this clonotype: An end of the junction does not agree with germline; a read error may underlie this. The CDR3, as DNA: TGTGCCAGCGGTTACTCGCAAGGGGGAGGTGAGCAGCCCCAGCATTTT. Protein product: CASGYSQGGGEQPQHF. V gene TRBV6-5 combines with J gene TRBJ1-5; D is possibly TRBD1 (6 bases). CDR3 length: 16 residues. Germline V gene lookup returns CDR1 MNHEY and CDR2 SVGAGI.

Many counts were recorded for this clonotype. The V gene is TRBV20-1, the J gene TRBJ2-1, with 9 positions matching TRBD2. V trimming: 7 bases; J trimming: 12 bases; junction bases outside the gene matches: 16. There are 14 residues in the CDR3. Per the germline V gene, CDR1 is DFQATT and CDR2 is SNEGSKA (reference sequence). CDR3 residues: CSVRTSGPAFGQFF. CDR3 DNA: TGCAGTGTTCGTACTAGCGGGCCAGCGTTTGGGCAGTTCTTC.

The table lists this clonotype with a few counts. CDR3 sequence reads: CASSYVRETEYSNQPQHF. CDR3 nucleotides: TGTGCCAGCAGTTACGTTCGGGAGACGGAGTATAGCAATCAGCCCCAGCATTTT. The rearrangement links TRBV6-2 or TRBV6-3 to TRBJ1-5; D call uncertain. CDR1 and CDR2 from the germline V gene are MNHEY and SVGEGT. The CDR3 totals 18 residues. V was trimmed by 2 bases and J by 0 bases, leaving 17 bases between them.

The chain carries TRBV6-5 and TRBJ2-6; D may be TRBD1 or TRBD2 (5 bases each). The CDR3 runs 15 residues. Between the trimmed V and J ends, which lost 6 bases and 4 bases, there was a span of 13 bases. The germline V gene encodes CDR1 MNHEY and CDR2 SVGAGI. The CDR3 spells CASRQPGPGANVLTF. In nucleotides, the CDR3 is TGTGCCAGCAGGCAACCGGGGCCCGGGGCCAACGTCCTGACTTTC.

This clonotype was seen a handful of times. This chain joins TRBV29-1 and TRBJ2-1; D call uncertain. V shed 0 bases and J shed 8 bases, with 5 bases lying between them. The CDR3 is 11 amino acids. Germline values: CDR1 SQVTM, CDR2 ANQGSEA. The CDR3 DNA reads TGCAGCGTTGAAGAGCAGGATGAGCAGTTCTTC. It translates to CSVEEQDEQFF.

As to this clonotype: A read error may explain this, as a much larger clone is one base away. The conserved phenylalanine or tryptophan is not found at the CDR3 terminus, so this likely reflects a read error. The chain carries TRBV5-1 and TRBJ2-7; no clear D. This CDR3 is built from 12 residues. Looked up from germline, CDR1 is SGHRS and CDR2 is YFSETQ. Trimming pared 0 bases from V and 4 bases from J, leaving 5 bases between. CDR3 amino acids: CASSLGGYEQYI. CDR3 DNA: TGCGCCAGCAGCTTGGGGGGTTACGAGCAGTACATC.

The V call is TRBV27, the J call TRBJ2-7, with 9 nucleotides matching TRBD2. The length of the CDR3 is 16 residues. The V and J ends lost 3 bases and 2 bases, in that order; junction bases with no gene match: 8. From germline, CDR1 is MNHEY and CDR2 SMNVEV (reference sequence). The CDR3 DNA reads as TGTGCCAGCAGTTTTCTAGCGGGAAGGCAGGCCTACGAGCAGTACTTC. This translates into CASSFLAGRQAYEQYF.

This clonotype was seen more than once but under ten times. The chain has TRBV15 and TRBJ1-4, with TRBD1 matching over 8 bases. This CDR3 is built from 16 residues. CDR1 and CDR2 (germline): LNHNV, YYDKDF (reference sequence). With V trimmed by 1 base and J by 5 bases, 6 bases remained unmatched. In DNA, the CDR3 is TGTGCCACCAGCAGAGGCCGGGACAGGAGAAATGAAAAACTGTTTTTT. It encodes CATSRGRDRRNEKLFF. The variable domain in full, with the rest retrieved from reference TRBV15 and TRBJ1-4, is DAMVIQNPRYQVTQFGKPVTLSCSQTLNHNVMYWYQQKSSQAPKLLFHYYDKDFNNEADTPDNFQSRRPNTSFCFLDIRSPGLGDTAMYLCATSRGRDRRNEKLFFGSGTQLSVL.

This clonotype occurred a few times. This rearrangement joins TRBV5-5 to TRBJ2-3, with a possible D match to TRBD1 (6 bases). Germline CDR1 SGHKS, CDR2 YYEKEE (reference sequence). The CDR3 has 17 residues. V was trimmed by 1 base and J by 1 base, leaving 16 bases between them. Here the CDR3 DNA reads TGTGCCAGCAGCTTGCTTCACAGGGTCGGGCGCACAGATACGCAGTATTTT. The encoded protein is CASSLLHRVGRTDTQYF.

This chain uses TRBV6-5 with TRBJ2-3; TRBD1 matches 12 bases. Germline lookup yields CDR1 MNHEY and CDR2 SVGAGI. Trimming cost V 2 bases and J 7 bases; bases outside gene matches: 4. The CDR3 is made up of 15 amino acids. The CDR3 sequence: CASSYGTGGTYTQYF. In DNA form, the CDR3 reads TGTGCCAGCAGTTACGGGACAGGGGGCACTTATACGCAGTATTTT.

This clonotype was detected ten times or more. This rearrangement joins TRBV6-2 or TRBV6-3 to TRBJ2-5; 8 bases match TRBD1. CDR3 length equals 15 residues. The junction had 11 bases not matched to a gene; V was cut back by 0 bases and J by 11 bases. Germline V gene data show CDR1 as MNHEY and CDR2 as SVGEGT. Written as DNA, the CDR3 is TGTGCCAGCAGTTACTCCCGGGACAGGAGGCCCTATCAGTACTTC. It codes for CASSYSRDRRPYQYF.

CDR3 loop: CAWSRDFMNTEAFF. In DNA form, the CDR3 reads TGTGCCTGGAGTCGGGATTTCATGAACACTGAAGCTTTCTTT. The rearrangement uses TRBV30 and TRBJ1-1; D gene ambiguous. Per germline, CDR1 GTSNPN and CDR2 SVGIG (reference sequence). V lost 2 bases and J lost 0, with 10 bases in between. This CDR3 is built from 14 residues.

At least ten counts were recorded for this clonotype. The J gene is TRBJ2-2, the V gene TRBV12-3 or TRBV12-4; D unclear. The length of the CDR3 is 11 residues. Trimming left V 3 bases short and J 8 bases short, with 4 bases between. Written as DNA, the CDR3 is TGTGCCAGCAGTTTCGGTGGGGAGCTGTTTTTT. It translates to CASSFGGELFF.

This clonotype was counted a few times. The chain combines TRBV5-1 with TRBJ2-5; 8 nucleotides agree with TRBD2. Germline V gene lookup returns CDR1 SGHRS and CDR2 YFSETQ. Trimming cost V 3 bases and J 3 bases; bases outside gene matches: 7. CDR3 length equals 15 residues. CDR3 protein: CASSSLAGTKETQYF. The CDR3 DNA reads as TGCGCCAGCAGCTCCTTAGCGGGGACCAAAGAGACCCAGTACTTC.

At least ten counts were recorded for this clonotype. The gene calls are TRBV27 and TRBJ1-2, with D maybe TRBD1 (5 bases). Trimming stripped 4 bases from V and 4 bases from J, with 10 bases between. Germline CDR1 reads MNHEY; CDR2 reads SMNVEV (reference sequence). The CDR3 is 13 residues long. The CDR3 loop reads CASSYRQFYGYTF. CDR3 coding DNA: TGTGCCAGCAGTTACCGACAGTTCTATGGCTACACCTTC.

The chain employs TRBV6-6 and TRBJ2-3; possibly TRBD1 or TRBD2 for D (6 bases each). This CDR3 contains 14 residues. The germline V gene has CDR1 MNHNY and CDR2 SVGAGI (reference sequence). Trimming shortened V by 7 bases and J by 4 bases, and 15 bases separated the two germline ends. The CDR3 spells CASTLRGVADTQYF. The CDR3, as DNA: TGTGCCAGCACCCTAAGGGGGGTGGCAGATACGCAGTATTTT.